This T cell receptor beta chain came from a study of CD8 T cells in ankylosing spondylitis (TCRdb year 2017). A note on the overall study: To find TCR variants linked to disease, the study profiled T cell receptor beta repertoires in ankylosing spondylitis patients and healthy donors. The full study cohort was made up of about 24 ankylosing spondylitis patients and 95 to 130 healthy donors. Samples of peripheral blood were taken, and for ankylosing spondylitis patients, synovial fluid was collected as well.

Many counts were recorded for this clonotype. What this receptor recognizes is not known. No qualities accompany the bases; no much larger clone lies one base away. Instrument used: Illumina HiSeq 2500. Quantitative 5'-RACE with molecular barcodes was the method used to prepare the TCR beta libraries. The authors processed their data as follows. To identify disease-linked TCR variants, a new computational method was used, one built on a probabilistic model of VDJ rearrangement. TCRdb applied fastp at Q25 and MiXCR to the public reads, then kept only in-frame beta chains. Identical CDR3 proteins give one entry, which carries the most common genes and DNA. The V and J calls were determined by TCRdb, not by the authors. The sample yields some 240,000 distinct CDR3 sequences; more than 15% were counted once. Approximately 32% of the sample is in the top ten clones. CDR1 and CDR2 are drawn from the germline V gene: MGHRA, YSYEKL. Between the V and J ends, shortened by 0 bases and 5 bases respectively, the junction contains 5 bases. Spanning cysteine to phenylalanine, the CDR3 consists of 13 amino acids. The CDR3 DNA has 39 bases and is translated from base 1.

Study-wide conclusions, independent of this receptor: The disease-linked clones were reported to be significantly enriched in matched synovial fluid samples from ankylosing spondylitis patients. Blood from ankylosing spondylitis patients appeared to be characterized by a TCR beta motif made up of several highly homologous amino acid variants. The disease-linked clones showed a CD8+ phenotype and occurred at relatively low frequencies in peripheral blood. Some motif variants had previously been reported in the synovial fluid and blood of reactive arthritis patients, which suggests shared mechanisms of disease initiation.

The chain couples TRBV4-1 to TRBJ1-5; the D gene lacks a confident call. Material: blood, either unsorted or a sorted T cell fraction (not recorded which). The receptor comes from a male donor with ankylosing spondylitis or in good health (not recorded which). The DNA reads TGCGCCAGCAGCCAAGAGGACCATCAGCCCCAGCATTTT. The encoded protein is CASSQEDHQPQHF.